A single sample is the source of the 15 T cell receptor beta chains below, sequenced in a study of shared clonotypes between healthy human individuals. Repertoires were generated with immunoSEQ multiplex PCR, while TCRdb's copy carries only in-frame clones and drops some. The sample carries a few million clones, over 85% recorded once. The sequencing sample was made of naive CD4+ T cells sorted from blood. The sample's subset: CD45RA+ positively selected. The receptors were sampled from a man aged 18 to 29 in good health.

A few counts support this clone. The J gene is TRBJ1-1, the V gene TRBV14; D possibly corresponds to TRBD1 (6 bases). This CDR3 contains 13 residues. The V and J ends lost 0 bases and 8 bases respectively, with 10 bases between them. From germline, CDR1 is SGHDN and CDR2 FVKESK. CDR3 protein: CASSQDRGVEAFF. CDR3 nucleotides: TGTGCCAGCAGCCAAGACAGGGGAGTAGAAGCTTTCTTT.

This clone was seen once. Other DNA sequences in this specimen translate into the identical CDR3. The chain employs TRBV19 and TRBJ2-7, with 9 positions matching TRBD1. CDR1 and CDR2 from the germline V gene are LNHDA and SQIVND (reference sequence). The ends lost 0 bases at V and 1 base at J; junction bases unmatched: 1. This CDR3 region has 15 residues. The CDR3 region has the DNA TGTGCCAGTAGTATAGAGGGACAGGGTTCCTACGAGCAGTACTTC. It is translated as CASSIEGQGSYEQYF.

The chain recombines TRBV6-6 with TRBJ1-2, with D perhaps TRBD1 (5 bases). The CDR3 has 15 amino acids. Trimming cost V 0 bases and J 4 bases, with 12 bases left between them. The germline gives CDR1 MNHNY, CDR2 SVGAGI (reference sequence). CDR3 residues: CASSYSARQSYGYTF. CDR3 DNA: TGTGCCAGCAGTTACTCAGCTCGACAGTCCTATGGCTACACCTTC.

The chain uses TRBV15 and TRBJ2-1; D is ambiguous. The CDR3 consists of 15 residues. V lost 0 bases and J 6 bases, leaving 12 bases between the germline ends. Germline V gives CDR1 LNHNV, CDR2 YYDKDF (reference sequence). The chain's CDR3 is CATSRDRVDGNEQFF. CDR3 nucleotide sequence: TGTGCCACCAGCAGAGATCGGGTTGATGGCAATGAGCAGTTCTTC.

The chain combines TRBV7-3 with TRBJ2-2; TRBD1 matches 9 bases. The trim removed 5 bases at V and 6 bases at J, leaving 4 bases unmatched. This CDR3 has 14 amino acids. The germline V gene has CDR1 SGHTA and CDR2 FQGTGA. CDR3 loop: CASSITGGPGELFF. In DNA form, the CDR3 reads TGTGCCAGCAGCATCACAGGGGGCCCCGGGGAGCTGTTTTTT.

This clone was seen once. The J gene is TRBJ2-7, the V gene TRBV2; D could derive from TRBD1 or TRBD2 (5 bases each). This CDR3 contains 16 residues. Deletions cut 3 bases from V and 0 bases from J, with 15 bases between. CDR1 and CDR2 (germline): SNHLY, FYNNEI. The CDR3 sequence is CASSEVVGDVSYEQYF. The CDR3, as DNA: TGTGCCAGCAGTGAGGTTGTCGGGGACGTCTCCTACGAGCAGTACTTC.

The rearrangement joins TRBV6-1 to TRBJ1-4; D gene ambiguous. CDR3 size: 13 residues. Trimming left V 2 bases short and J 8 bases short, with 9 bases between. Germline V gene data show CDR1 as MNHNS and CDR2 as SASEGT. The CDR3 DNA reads TGTGCCAGCAGTGAAACTTCTCCCGAAAAACTGTTTTTT. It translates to CASSETSPEKLFF.

This CDR3 reads CASSSHSGSLYEQYF. The CDR3 nucleotides are TGTGCCAGCAGTTCCCATAGCGGGAGCCTTTACGAGCAGTACTTC. The chain joins TRBV6-6 to TRBJ2-5; 9 bases agree with TRBD2. The closer fit of TRBJ2-7 to the DNA end suggests the J call may be wrong. Germline V CDR1 and CDR2: MNHNY, SVGAGI (reference sequence). This CDR3 has 15 amino acids.

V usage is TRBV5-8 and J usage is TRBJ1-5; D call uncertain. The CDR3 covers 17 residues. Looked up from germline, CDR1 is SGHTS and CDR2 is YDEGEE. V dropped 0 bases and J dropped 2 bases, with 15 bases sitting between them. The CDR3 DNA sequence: TGTGCCAGCAGCTTGGAGTTCGGGGTAGGCGGCAATCAGCCCCAGCATTTT. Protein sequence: CASSLEFGVGGNQPQHF.

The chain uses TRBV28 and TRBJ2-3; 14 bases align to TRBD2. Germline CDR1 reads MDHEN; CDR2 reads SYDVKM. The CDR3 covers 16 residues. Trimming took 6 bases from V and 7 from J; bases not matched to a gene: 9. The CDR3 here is CASSDRRLAGGHTQYF. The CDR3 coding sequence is TGTGCCAGCAGCGACCGTCGACTAGCGGGGGGGCATACGCAGTATTTT.

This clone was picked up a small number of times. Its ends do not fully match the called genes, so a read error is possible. The CDR3: CASSQGPSLRNAEAFF. The CDR3 DNA follows: TGTGCCAGCAGCCAGGGACCCTCGCTCAGGAACGCTGAAGCTTTCTTT. This rearrangement joins TRBV14 to TRBJ1-1, with a tentative D call TRBD1 (5 bases). Germline CDR1 SGHDN, CDR2 FVKESK. The CDR3 runs 16 residues.

Here the CDR3 reads CASSENRDRRDTEAFF. DNA of the CDR3: TGTGCCAGCAGTGAAAATAGGGACAGGCGGGACACTGAAGCTTTCTTT. The gene calls are TRBV6-1 and TRBJ1-1, with TRBD1 matching over 8 bases. CDR1 MNHNS and CDR2 SASEGT come from the germline V gene. V lost 2 bases to trimming and J lost 3 bases; unmatched junction nucleotides: 8. This CDR3 has 16 residues.

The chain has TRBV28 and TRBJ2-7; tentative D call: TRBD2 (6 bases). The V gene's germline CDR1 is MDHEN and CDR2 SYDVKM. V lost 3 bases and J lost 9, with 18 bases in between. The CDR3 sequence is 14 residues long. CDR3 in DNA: TGTGCCAGCAGTTTGGTCCAGAAGTCCGGGGGGCAGTACTTC. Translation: CASSLVQKSGGQYF. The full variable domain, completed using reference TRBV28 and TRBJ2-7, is DVKVTQSSRYLVKRTGEKVFLECVQDMDHENMFWYRQDPGLGLRLIYFSYDVKMKEKGDIPEGYSVSREKKERFSLILESASTNQTSMYLCASSLVQKSGGQYFGPGTRLTVT.

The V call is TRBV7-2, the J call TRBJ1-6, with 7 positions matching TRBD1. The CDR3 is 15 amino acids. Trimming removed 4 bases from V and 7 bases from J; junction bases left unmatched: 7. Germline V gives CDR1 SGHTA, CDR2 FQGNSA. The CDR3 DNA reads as TGTGCCAGCAGCTGGGTGGGACAGAGCAATTCACCCCTCCACTTT. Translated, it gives CASSWVGQSNSPLHF.

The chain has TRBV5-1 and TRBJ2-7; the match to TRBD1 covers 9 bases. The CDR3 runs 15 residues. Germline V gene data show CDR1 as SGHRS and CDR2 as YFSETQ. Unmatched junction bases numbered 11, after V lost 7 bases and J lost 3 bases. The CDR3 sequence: CASSPGTGFRYEQYF. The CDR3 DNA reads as TGCGCCAGCTCCCCCGGGACAGGGTTTCGCTACGAGCAGTACTTC.